The rows below give T cell receptor beta chains drawn from one sample of a study of Ad26.COV2.S vaccination and SARS-CoV-2 variants. Produced via immunoSEQ multiplex PCR; TCRdb's table is partial and in-frame only. The data show roughly 400,000 clones, with roughly 91% seen just once and around 4.5% held by the top ten. The sequenced sample was peripheral blood, obtained in a trial of Ad26.COV2.S vaccine versus placebo. The receptor set was obtained from a person aged 18-65 years who received the Ad26.COV2.S COVID-19 vaccine or a placebo. The CDR3 runs from the conserved cysteine through the conserved F or W. Each record gives: V gene, D gene, J gene, clone size, CDR3 protein, CDR3 DNA. The D gene is left open where the match is weak. Expanded clones are given a class, and other clones once, few, many or no size at all.

TRBV5-6	TRBD1	TRBJ1-2	NA	CASSLGQGSNYGYTF	TGTGCCAGCAGCTTGGGACAGGGTTCTAACTATGGCTACACCTTC
TRBV4-1	NA	TRBJ1-1	NA	CASSQERGRNTEAFF	TGCGCCAGCAGCCAAGAAAGAGGGAGGAACACTGAAGCTTTCTTT
TRBV6-5	NA	TRBJ1-1	NA	CASSLGRLNTEAFF	TGTGCCAGCAGTTTGGGACGGCTGAACACTGAAGCTTTCTTT
TRBV9	NA	TRBJ1-6	NA	CASSVGAGDNSPLHF	TGTGCCAGCAGCGTAGGGGCAGGGGATAATTCACCCCTCCACTTT
TRBV27	TRBD1	TRBJ2-7	once	CASSSGTGSSYEQYF	TGTGCCAGCAGTTCCGGGACAGGGAGCTCCTACGAGCAGTACTTC
TRBV2	NA	TRBJ2-3	NA	CARGMGVTDTQYF	TGTGCCAGGGGCATGGGAGTCACAGATACGCAGTATTTT
TRBV4-1	NA	TRBJ1-3	NA	CASSQMFRGSGNTIYF	TGCGCCAGCAGCCAAATGTTCAGAGGATCTGGAAACACCATATATTTT
TRBV7-6	TRBD1	TRBJ2-7	NA	CASSLQTRDRGLREQYF	TGTGCCAGCAGCTTACAAACCCGGGACAGGGGGCTTCGGGAGCAGTACTTC
TRBV28	NA	TRBJ1-3	few	CASSLLGGNTIYF	TGTGCCAGCAGTTTACTGGGTGGAAACACCATATATTTT
TRBV9	TRBD2	TRBJ2-1	NA	CASSETSGTYNEQFF	TGTGCCAGCAGCGAGACTAGCGGGACCTACAATGAGCAGTTCTTC
TRBV9	NA	TRBJ2-7	NA	CASSVGLSPSYEQYF	TGTGCCAGCAGCGTAGGGCTGAGTCCCTCCTACGAGCAGTACTTC
TRBV13	NA	TRBJ2-7	NA	CASSLVRDSYEQYF	TGTGCCAGCAGCTTAGTACGGGACTCCTACGAGCAGTACTTC
TRBV5-4	TRBD1	TRBJ1-2	NA	CASSFDRGSDYGYTF	TGTGCCAGCAGCTTCGACAGGGGGAGTGACTATGGCTACACCTTC
TRBV7-9	TRBD1	TRBJ2-3	once	CASSPGTASTDTQYF	TGTGCCAGCAGTCCCGGGACAGCTAGCACAGATACGCAGTATTTT
TRBV5-1	NA	TRBJ2-5	NA	CASSWIKYQETQYF	TGCGCCAGCAGCTGGATAAAGTACCAAGAGACCCAGTACTTC
TRBV3-1/TRBV3-2	NA	TRBJ2-5	NA	CASSLGGASQETQYF	TGTGCCAGCAGCCTGGGAGGCGCCAGTCAAGAGACCCAGTACTTC
TRBV6-2/TRBV6-3	TRBD2	TRBJ2-1	NA	CASSSSGTSYNEQFF	TGTGCCAGCAGTTCTAGCGGGACCTCCTACAATGAGCAGTTCTTC
TRBV7-6	NA	TRBJ1-6	NA	CASSLDTSPLHF	TGTGCCAGCAGCTTAGACACTTCACCCCTCCACTTT
TRBV10-3	TRBD2	TRBJ2-3	NA	CAISGAPGTTTDTQYF	TGTGCCATCAGTGGGGCCCCCGGGACTACCACAGATACGCAGTATTTT
TRBV5-5	NA	TRBJ2-1	once	CASSLAGETYNEQFF	TGTGCCAGCAGCTTGGCAGGGGAAACCTACAATGAGCAGTTCTTC
TRBV5-6	TRBD2	TRBJ2-7	NA	CASSLDSGSVSYEQYF	TGTGCCAGCAGCTTAGATAGCGGGAGTGTCTCCTACGAGCAGTACTTC
TRBV7-9	TRBD1	TRBJ2-1	NA	CASSSETGTTYNEQFF	TGTGCCAGCAGCTCAGAGACAGGGACCACATACAATGAGCAGTTCTTC
TRBV5-4	NA	TRBJ2-7	NA	CASSSGGRGEQYF	TGTGCCAGCAGCAGTGGGGGGCGGGGTGAGCAGTACTTC
TRBV7-8	NA	TRBJ1-5	few	CASSLAGFGNQPQHF	TGTGCCAGCAGCTTAGCAGGGTTCGGGAATCAGCCCCAGCATTTT
TRBV19	NA	TRBJ2-7	few	CASSITRGKTYEQYF	TGTGCCAGTAGTATCACAAGGGGGAAAACCTACGAGCAGTACTTC
TRBV24-1	NA	TRBJ1-3	NA	CATSGGTGRSGNTIYF	TGTGCCACCAGTGGCGGGACGGGTCGCTCTGGAAACACCATATATTTT
TRBV5-4	NA	TRBJ2-1	NA	CASSLGRVGEQFF	TGTGCCAGCAGCTTGGGTCGGGTTGGTGAGCAGTTCTTC
TRBV15	NA	TRBJ2-7	NA	CATSRDRSSYEQYF	TGTGCCACCAGCAGAGATAGGAGCTCCTACGAGCAGTACTTC
TRBV7-9	NA	TRBJ2-6	NA	CASSLPSGLTGANVLTF	TGTGCCAGCAGCTTACCCTCCGGACTAACGGGGGCCAACGTCCTGACTTTC
TRBV7-2	TRBD2	TRBJ2-1	NA	CASSLEVRLAGGNNEQFF	TGTGCCAGCAGCTTAGAAGTCCGACTAGCGGGGGGAAACAATGAGCAGTTCTTC
TRBV29-1	NA	TRBJ2-7	NA	CSVVSGGGPSYEQYF	TGCAGCGTCGTTAGCGGAGGAGGGCCCTCCTACGAGCAGTACTTC
TRBV15	NA	TRBJ2-1	once	CATSSEHRPSYNEQFF	TGTGCCACCAGCTCAGAGCACAGGCCCTCCTACAATGAGCAGTTCTTC
TRBV28	TRBD1	TRBJ1-4	NA	CASQWDKTGGRVSDEKLFF	TGTGCCAGCCAATGGGACAAAACAGGGGGCAGGGTTTCGGATGAAAAACTGTTTTTT
TRBV6-6	NA	TRBJ2-3	NA	CASSLGTPHTDTQYF	TGTGCCAGCAGCCTAGGGACACCTCACACAGATACGCAGTATTTT
TRBV5-4	NA	TRBJ2-5	NA	CASSPRSQETQYF	TGTGCCAGCAGCCCGAGGTCCCAAGAGACCCAGTACTTC
TRBV10-3	TRBD2	TRBJ2-7	NA	CAIGKTGTIHEQYF	TGTGCCATCGGGAAGACCGGGACTATCCACGAGCAGTACTTC
TRBV27	NA	TRBJ1-1	NA	CASSLWGSNTEAFF	TGTGCCAGCAGTTTATGGGGTTCGAACACTGAAGCTTTCTTT
TRBV6-5	NA	TRBJ2-7	NA	CASSNSPGSLYEQYF	TGTGCCAGCAGCAACTCCCCGGGATCTCTCTACGAGCAGTACTTC
TRBV6-5	TRBD1	TRBJ2-7	NA	CASRGPYDRDREQYF	TGTGCCAGCAGAGGACCCTACGACAGGGATCGCGAGCAGTACTTC
TRBV28	NA	TRBJ2-3	few	CASRLPGDTQYF	TGTGCCAGTCGACTCCCGGGGGATACGCAGTATTTT
TRBV7-9	NA	TRBJ2-5	NA	CASSLLGSLQETQYF	TGTGCCAGCAGCTTACTGGGGTCATTACAAGAGACCCAGTACTTC
TRBV19	TRBD1	TRBJ1-2	NA	CASSPTITGGASGYTF	TGTGCCAGTAGTCCAACTATAACAGGGGGCGCAAGCGGCTACACCTTC
TRBV19	NA	TRBJ1-2	NA	CASSTGVYYGYTF	TGTGCCAGTAGTACAGGGGTTTACTATGGCTACACCTTC
TRBV5-1	TRBD2	TRBJ2-1	few	CASSLVPSGSSVEQFF	TGCGCCAGCAGCTTGGTCCCTAGCGGGAGCTCAGTTGAGCAGTTCTTC
TRBV2	NA	TRBJ2-1	NA	CASSWGSRARLNEQFF	TGTGCCAGCAGTTGGGGGTCCCGCGCGCGTCTCAATGAGCAGTTCTTC
TRBV6-2/TRBV6-3	NA	TRBJ2-7	NA	CASSYSLLSYEQYF	TGTGCCAGCAGTTACTCATTATTATCCTACGAGCAGTACTTC
TRBV10-3	NA	TRBJ2-2	NA	CAISPIRVGRVDTGELFF	TGTGCCATCAGTCCCATTCGGGTAGGGAGAGTGGACACCGGGGAGCTGTTTTTT
TRBV27	NA	TRBJ1-5	once	CAKVGGTKPQHF	TGTGCCAAGGTAGGGGGGACGAAGCCCCAGCATTTT
TRBV10-3	TRBD2	TRBJ2-1	NA	CATKSGRADNEQFF	TGTGCCACCAAAAGCGGGAGGGCCGATAATGAGCAGTTCTTC
TRBV27	NA	TRBJ1-5	NA	CASSFGGDQPQHF	TGTGCCAGCAGTTTCGGAGGAGATCAGCCCCAGCATTTT
TRBV2	TRBD1	TRBJ2-2	NA	CASRGDRARTGELFF	TGTGCCAGCAGGGGGGACAGGGCGAGGACCGGGGAGCTGTTTTTT
TRBV6-5	NA	TRBJ2-7	NA	CASSPDPALAYEQYF	TGTGCCAGCAGTCCGGACCCCGCGTTGGCCTACGAGCAGTACTTC
TRBV27	NA	TRBJ1-5	NA	CASSLVGVGQPQHF	TGTGCCAGCAGTTTAGTAGGGGTTGGTCAGCCCCAGCATTTT
TRBV5-8	TRBD2	TRBJ2-1	NA	CASSLWQPGLAGVGEQFF	TGTGCCAGCAGCTTGTGGCAGCCGGGACTAGCGGGAGTTGGTGAGCAGTTCTTC
TRBV5-6	NA	TRBJ2-3	NA	CASSSPQGGDTDTQYF	TGTGCCAGCAGCTCCCCCCAGGGTGGGGACACAGATACGCAGTATTTT
TRBV7-2	NA	TRBJ2-7	NA	CASSGRTQYEQYF	TGTGCCAGCAGCGGCAGGACTCAGTACGAGCAGTACTTC
TRBV2	NA	TRBJ2-2	NA	CASSESTTGELFF	TGTGCCAGCAGTGAATCTACCACCGGGGAGCTGTTTTTT
TRBV4-2	NA	TRBJ1-2	NA	CASSQEVDYGYTF	TGTGCCAGCAGCCAGGAAGTTGACTATGGCTACACCTTC